Shown below are 29 T cell receptor beta chains from a single sample sequenced in a study of CD8 T cells in ankylosing spondylitis. Study outcomes and limitations: For ankylosing spondylitis blood, a TCR beta motif of about eight highly homologous variants appeared characteristic.

TCRdb re-derived calls from the 5' RACE reads in MiXCR, one entry per CDR3 protein. This table holds 350,000 to 550,000 distinct CDR3 sequences, more than 25% found once. These receptors' targets are unknown. The source material was blood, either unsorted or a sorted T cell fraction (not recorded which). The receptors stem from a male donor with ankylosing spondylitis.

The chain is built from TRBV27 and TRBJ1-2, with TRBD1 matching 7 bases. The CDR3 runs 14 residues. Trimming cost V 3 bases and J 4 bases; bases outside gene matches: 5. Germline-derived CDR1 and CDR2 are MNHEY and SMNVEV (reference sequence). CDR3 sequence reads: CASSFQQGSYGYTF. CDR3 in DNA: TGTGCCAGCAGTTTCCAACAGGGGAGCTATGGCTACACCTTC.

The gene calls are TRBV20-1 and TRBJ2-5; 7 bases are shared with TRBD1. This CDR3 contains 12 residues. Trimming cost V 6 bases and J 3 bases; bases outside gene matches: 4. CDR1 DFQATT and CDR2 SNEGSKA come from the germline V gene (reference sequence). This CDR3 is CSAGGREETQYF. The CDR3 nucleotides read TGCAGTGCAGGGGGCAGGGAAGAGACCCAGTACTTC.

Only a few counts were recorded for this clonotype. This rearrangement joins TRBV10-3 to TRBJ2-2; D unresolved. The length of the CDR3 is 14 residues. V lost 6 bases, J lost 2 bases, and 10 bases lay in between. CDR1 is ENHRY and CDR2 is SYGVKD in the germline V gene. The CDR3 DNA reads as TGTGCCATCAGCCTTGAGCCCAACACCGGGGAGCTGTTTTTT. This gives the protein CAISLEPNTGELFF.

The rearrangement uses TRBV25-1 and TRBJ1-1, with TRBD1 identical over 7 bases. This CDR3 region has 14 residues. Germline CDR1 and CDR2: MGHDK and SYGVNS. With V trimmed by 8 bases and J by 3 bases, 9 bases remained unmatched. The CDR3: CASRGLTGDTEAFF. The CDR3 region has the DNA TGTGCCAGCCGCGGCTTAACAGGGGACACTGAAGCTTTCTTT.

This clonotype has just a few counts. The chain carries TRBV20-1 and TRBJ2-3; D may be TRBD1 (5 bases). Per germline, CDR1 DFQATT and CDR2 SNEGSKA (reference sequence). The CDR3 has 14 residues. Trimming pared 6 bases from V and 3 bases from J, leaving 16 bases between. The CDR3 sequence is CSAPKEAGTDTQYF. For the CDR3, the DNA is TGCAGTGCCCCAAAAGAGGCAGGGACAGATACGCAGTATTTT.

This clonotype was recorded once. The chain couples TRBV10-3 to TRBJ2-3; D gene ambiguous. The V end was cut by 10 bases, the J end by 0 bases, with 11 bases between. This CDR3 has 13 amino acids. Germline V lookup: CDR1 ENHRY, CDR2 SYGVKD. The CDR3 loop reads CATLYSSTDTQYF. The CDR3 DNA follows: TGTGCCACCTTGTACTCCAGCACAGATACGCAGTATTTT.

This clonotype was picked up a small number of times. The chain is built from TRBV20-1 and TRBJ1-3; D gene uncertain. V was pared by 2 bases and J by 0 bases, with 8 bases between. The CDR3 is made up of 14 amino acids. Germline CDR1 reads DFQATT; CDR2 reads SNEGSKA (reference sequence). The CDR3 protein is CSARPEYSGNTIYF. The CDR3 DNA sequence: TGCAGTGCTAGACCGGAGTACTCTGGAAACACCATATATTTT.

The chain links TRBV2 to TRBJ1-1; D call uncertain. Germline lookup yields CDR1 SNHLY and CDR2 FYNNEI. This CDR3 region has 11 residues. The germline V and J ends were trimmed by 4 bases and 7 bases, with 7 bases remaining between them. The CDR3 sequence: CASSGAVEAFF. Written as DNA, the CDR3 is TGTGCCAGCAGTGGGGCAGTTGAAGCTTTCTTT.

This clonotype was picked up a small number of times. This chain uses TRBV7-2 with TRBJ2-3; D is perhaps TRBD1 (5 bases). V was clipped by 1 base and J by 6 bases, with 14 bases between them. The germline V gene has CDR1 SGHTA and CDR2 FQGNSA. The CDR3 consists of 15 residues. The CDR3 region has the DNA TGTGCCAGCAGCTTAGTCCAGGGATTTGATGATACGCAGTATTTT. As protein: CASSLVQGFDDTQYF.

This clonotype was counted between two and nine times. J is TRBJ2-2 and V is TRBV12-3 or TRBV12-4, with D unresolved. This CDR3 spans 17 amino acids. With 6 bases removed from V and 2 bases from J, the gap between germline ends came to 19 bases. In nucleotides, the CDR3 is TGTGCCAGCAGCCCAGGCTCCCCCGGGCTCAACACCGGGGAGCTGTTTTTT. It specifies CASSPGSPGLNTGELFF.

The rearrangement uses TRBV14 and TRBJ2-7; D call uncertain. Germline CDR1 SGHDN, CDR2 FVKESK. V lost 4 bases and J lost 3, with 13 bases in between. The CDR3 extends over 14 amino acids. The CDR3 DNA reads as TGTGCCAGCAGCCCTCTTGTTACGAACTACGAGCAGTACTTC. This codes for CASSPLVTNYEQYF. Complete variable domain (other parts from reference TRBV14 and TRBJ2-7): EAGVTQFPSHSVIEKGQTVTLRCDPISGHDNLYWYRRVMGKEIKFLLHFVKESKQDESGMPNNRFLAERTGGTYSTLKVQPAELEDSGVYFCASSPLVTNYEQYFGPGTRLTVT.

The chain links TRBV20-1 to TRBJ1-1; D is uncertain. Germline lookup yields CDR1 DFQATT and CDR2 SNEGSKA (reference sequence). This CDR3 region has 12 residues. The V gene lost 6 bases and the J gene lost 6 bases, with 14 bases spanning the gap. The CDR3 DNA follows: TGCAGTGCCCCTTCGCGAACCGCTGAAGCTTTCTTT. It yields the protein CSAPSRTAEAFF.

The V and J genes are TRBV5-1 and TRBJ2-1; tentative D call: TRBD1 (6 bases). Per the germline V gene, CDR1 is SGHRS and CDR2 is YFSETQ. Between the trimmed V and J ends, which lost 5 bases and 8 bases, there was a span of 17 bases. The CDR3 is made up of 14 amino acids. CDR3 DNA: TGCGCCAGCAGTCTAGAAATACAGGGCGATGAGCAGTTCTTC. This sequence encodes CASSLEIQGDEQFF.

The J gene is TRBJ2-1, the V gene TRBV29-1, with a possible D match to TRBD2 (5 bases). This CDR3 has 16 residues. Germline lookup yields CDR1 SQVTM and CDR2 ANQGSEA. V was clipped by 0 bases and J by 0 bases, with 12 bases between them. DNA of the CDR3: TGCAGCGTTGAAGATGGCGCGGGTAGCTCCTACAATGAGCAGTTCTTC. Amino acid sequence: CSVEDGAGSSYNEQFF.

The chain is built from TRBV5-1 and TRBJ2-3; D not resolved. This CDR3 region has 14 residues. The V gene lost 4 bases and the J gene lost 4 bases, with 13 bases spanning the gap. Germline V gene lookup returns CDR1 SGHRS and CDR2 YFSETQ. The CDR3, as DNA: TGCGCCAGCAGCCGCCCAGATGGGGCAGATACGCAGTATTTT. Its protein product is CASSRPDGADTQYF.

DNA of the CDR3: TGTGCCACCAGTGATACCGGGGGGAACACTGAAGCTTTCTTT. It translates to CATSDTGGNTEAFF. The rearrangement joins TRBV24-1 to TRBJ1-1, with D possibly being TRBD1 (5 bases). The germline V gene encodes CDR1 KGHDR and CDR2 SFDVKD. The CDR3 runs to 14 residues. V was shortened by 3 bases and J by 1 base, with 8 bases between the two germline ends.

This clonotype was observed many times. The chain carries TRBV20-1 and TRBJ2-5; D possibly corresponds to TRBD2 (6 bases). The CDR3 is 13 residues long. Per the germline V gene, CDR1 is DFQATT and CDR2 is SNEGSKA (reference sequence). Trimming removed 3 bases from V and 5 bases from J, with 13 bases in between. DNA for the CDR3: TGCAGTGCTAGTCCCGGGGGTAAGGAGACCCAGTACTTC. It specifies CSASPGGKETQYF.

V is TRBV12-3 or TRBV12-4 and J is TRBJ1-1, with D possibly being TRBD1 (5 bases). The V end lost 3 bases, the J end lost 0 bases, and 11 bases lay between the germline ends. The CDR3 loop spans 15 amino acids. Written as DNA, the CDR3 is TGTGCCAGCAGTTTCCCGGGACGGGTGAACACTGAAGCTTTCTTT. It specifies CASSFPGRVNTEAFF.

This clonotype was found a few times. The rearrangement links TRBV5-6 to TRBJ2-2; the D is unclear. CDR1 is SGHDT and CDR2 is YYEEEE in the germline V gene. The CDR3 is 16 amino acids. Trimming pared 0 bases from V and 7 bases from J, leaving 16 bases between. The CDR3 is CASSLGRSSARGELFF. In DNA, the CDR3 is TGTGCCAGCAGCTTGGGCAGGTCCTCAGCTCGCGGGGAGCTGTTTTTT.

The chain couples TRBV25-1 to TRBJ2-1, with 7 bases aligning to TRBD2. Germline V gene lookup returns CDR1 MGHDK and CDR2 SYGVNS. The CDR3 covers 15 residues. V gave up 3 bases and J gave up 10 bases; unmatched junction bases: 12. CDR3 sequence reads: CASSDRLAATVEQFF. CDR3 in DNA: TGTGCCAGCAGTGATCGGCTAGCGGCCACTGTAGAGCAGTTCTTC.

The chain has TRBV6-1 and TRBJ2-7, with TRBD2 as a possible D gene (6 bases). The CDR3 sequence is 16 residues long. The germline gives CDR1 MNHNS, CDR2 SASEGT. Trimming shortened V by 0 bases and J by 4 bases, and 16 bases separated the two germline ends. The CDR3: CASSEAPGNAGYEQYF. In nucleotides, the CDR3 is TGTGCCAGCAGTGAAGCCCCCGGGAATGCGGGGTACGAGCAGTACTTC.

V and J are TRBV7-8 and TRBJ2-7, with D unresolved. Germline-derived CDR1 and CDR2 are SGHVS and FQNEAQ. This CDR3 has 14 amino acids. Trimming took 1 base from V and 2 from J, leaving 9 bases between them. This chain's CDR3 is CASSLGSFAYEQYV. The CDR3 DNA follows: TGTGCCAGCAGCTTAGGAAGTTTCGCCTACGAGCAGTACGTC.

The V and J genes are TRBV7-2 and TRBJ2-1; 13 bases align to TRBD2. Unmatched junction bases numbered 2, after V lost 6 bases and J lost 3 bases. Germline lookup yields CDR1 SGHTA and CDR2 FQGNSA. The CDR3 consists of 15 residues. As DNA, the CDR3 is TGTGCCAGCAGATGGACTAGCGGGAGCTACAATGAGCAGTTCTTC. The encoded protein is CASRWTSGSYNEQFF. Filled out from reference TRBV7-2 and TRBJ2-1, the complete variable domain reads GAGVSQSPSNKVTEKGKDVELRCDPISGHTALYWYRQSLGQGLEFLIYFQGNSAPDKSGLPSDRFSAERTGGSVSTLTIQRTQQEDSAVYLCASRWTSGSYNEQFFGPGTRLTVL.

The DNA of the CDR3 is TGCGCCAGCAGCTCCGGGCCGGAGTTCGAAAAACTGTTTTTT. Protein: CASSSGPEFEKLFF. The chain recombines TRBV5-1 with TRBJ1-4; D is uncertain. The V and J ends lost 3 bases and 8 bases respectively, with 14 bases between them. From germline, CDR1 is SGHRS and CDR2 YFSETQ. The CDR3 has 14 residues.

The V call is TRBV11-1, the J call TRBJ2-5; 10 nucleotides align to TRBD1. The CDR3 spans 18 residues. From germline, CDR1 is SGHAT and CDR2 FQDESV (reference sequence). The V segment lost 4 bases and the J segment 3 bases; nucleotides outside the gene matches: 14. CDR3 in amino acids: CASSSGTGDSPGKETQYF. The DNA of the CDR3 is TGTGCCAGCAGCTCGGGGACAGGGGATTCTCCCGGGAAAGAGACCCAGTACTTC.

The chain combines TRBV24-1 with TRBJ2-5; TRBD1 aligns across 8 bases. Germline V gives CDR1 KGHDR, CDR2 SFDVKD. The length of the CDR3 is 16 residues. With V trimmed by 4 bases and J by 5 bases, 11 bases remained unmatched. For the CDR3, the DNA is TGTGCCACCAGTGACTGGACACCAGGGGGCCGGGAGACCCAGTACTTC. Translation: CATSDWTPGGRETQYF.

The V call is TRBV25-1, the J call TRBJ1-6, with D perhaps matching TRBD1 (6 bases). Trimming stripped 7 bases from V and 14 bases from J, with 24 bases between. The germline V gene has CDR1 MGHDK and CDR2 SYGVNS. This CDR3 comprises 15 residues. CDR3 sequence (DNA): TGTGCCAGCACCGGAGGGGGGAAAGGGGATGGAGCCCTCCACTTT. It is translated as CASTGGGKGDGALHF. The full variable domain, with the rest looked up from reference TRBV25-1 and TRBJ1-6, is EADIYQTPRYLVIGTGKKITLECSQTMGHDKMYWYQQDPGMELHLIHYSYGVNSTEKGDLSSESTVSRIRTEHFPLTLESARPSHTSQYLCASTGGGKGDGALHFGNGTRLTVT.

This clonotype showed up just a few times. The V call is TRBV7-2, the J call TRBJ1-2, with a possible D match to TRBD1 (6 bases). The CDR3 runs to 15 residues. From germline, CDR1 is SGHTA and CDR2 FQGNSA. Trimming took 5 bases from V and 3 from J, leaving 16 bases between them. The CDR3 DNA reads TGTGCCAGCAGCACCCGGGACACGGGCGACTATGGCTACACCTTC. Translating gives CASSTRDTGDYGYTF. The full variable domain, with the rest looked up from reference TRBV7-2 and TRBJ1-2, is GAGVSQSPSNKVTEKGKDVELRCDPISGHTALYWYRQSLGQGLEFLIYFQGNSAPDKSGLPSDRFSAERTGGSVSTLTIQRTQQEDSAVYLCASSTRDTGDYGYTFGSGTRLTVV.

The chain combines TRBV5-1 with TRBJ2-5; possibly TRBD1 for D (6 bases). The germline V gene encodes CDR1 SGHRS and CDR2 YFSETQ. The V and J ends lost 2 bases and 5 bases respectively, with 10 bases between them. This CDR3 has 13 amino acids. The CDR3: CASSFGTKETQYF. In DNA form, the CDR3 reads TGCGCCAGCAGCTTCGGGACAAAGGAGACCCAGTACTTC.